This TCR beta chain was found in a study of molecular identifiers for immune sequencing clone quantification. Study context: In replicates, RNA from roughly 18,000 or 92,000 naive CD8 cells was split five ways, four sequenced.

The study's findings and limits: One cell's worth of spiked Jurkat TCR RNA was reportedly detectable among approximately 1 million naive cells.

Via MiXCR, TCRdb re-called the PCR reads, giving one row per CDR3 protein. The repertoire holds more than 550,000 distinct CDR3 sequences, 25% seen once, with 0.78% in the top ten. This clonotype was observed at least ten times. As yet, its antigen is unknown. This CDR3 spans 12 amino acids. CDR1 is ENHRY, CDR2 SYGVKD, per germline. Trimming left V 4 bases short and J 4 bases short, with 6 bases between. Material: naive CD8+ T cells from blood, with Jurkat cell RNA spiked in. Subset reported: FACS-sorted CD8+CD4-CCR7+CD45RA+ naive T cells. The sequence came from a human donor in good health. Some libraries in this study had Jurkat cell RNA spiked in. V is TRBV10-3 and J is TRBJ2-3; no clear D. CDR3: CAISGEADTQYF. The CDR3 bases are TGTGCCATCAGTGGAGAGGCAGATACGCAGTATTTT.